What follows are 9 T cell receptor beta chains derived from one specimen sequenced in a study of blood T cell repertoires in COVID-19. Some clones are missing from TCRdb's copy, which holds only in-frame ones; the method was immunoSEQ multiplex PCR. This sample has 350,000 to 400,000 clones, with approximately 93% found just once. Sequences were obtained from PBMCs or T cells enriched from blood (not recorded which). These receptors all stem from a woman in her thirties or forties who had been exposed to COVID-19.

Of note for this clone: The identical CDR3 is also encoded by other nucleotide sequences in the sample. This chain links TRBV18 with TRBJ2-5; the D gene is possibly TRBD2 (6 bases). Germline V gene sequence: CDR1 KGHSH, CDR2 LQKENI. This CDR3 is 13 amino acids long. The V and J ends lost 6 bases and 1 base respectively, with 9 bases between them. The CDR3 DNA is TGTGCCAGCTCGTCGGGACTCCAAGAGACCCAGTACTTC. Translation: CASSSGLQETQYF. Variable domain in full (rest from reference TRBV18 and TRBJ2-5): NAGVMQNPRHLVRRRGQEARLRCSPMKGHSHVYWYRQLPEEGLKFMVYLQKENIIDESGMPKERFSAEFPKEGPSILRIQQVVRGDSAAYFCASSSGLQETQYFGPGTRLLVL.

The chain has TRBV11-2 and TRBJ1-2; D not resolved. Trimming shortened V by 5 bases and J by 3 bases, and 19 bases separated the two germline ends. From germline, CDR1 is SGHAT and CDR2 FQNNGV. CDR3 size: 16 residues. DNA for the CDR3: TGTGCCAGCAGCCTACGTCAACCCCTCGGTCACTATGGCTACACCTTC. Amino acids: CASSLRQPLGHYGYTF.

The V gene is TRBV5-1, the J gene TRBJ1-1; TRBD1 matches at 8 bases. This CDR3 has 15 residues. J lost 0 bases, V lost 4 bases, and 5 bases had no gene match. The germline gives CDR1 SGHRS, CDR2 YFSETQ. In nucleotides, the CDR3 is TGCGCCAGCAGCGGCCGGACAGGGTTGAACACTGAAGCTTTCTTT. This sequence encodes CASSGRTGLNTEAFF.

V is TRBV7-8 and J is TRBJ1-4; 8 bases agree with TRBD1. Unmatched junction bases numbered 6, after V lost 7 bases and J lost 5 bases. The CDR3 is made up of 14 amino acids. CDR1 and CDR2 from the germline V gene are SGHVS and FQNEAQ. The CDR3 region is CASNPGGRNEKLFF. Written as DNA, the CDR3 is TGTGCCAGCAACCCAGGGGGCAGGAATGAAAAACTGTTTTTT.

The V call is TRBV5-1, the J call TRBJ2-3; TRBD2 matches 13 bases. The junction had 7 bases not matched to a gene; V was cut back by 0 bases and J by 0 bases. Germline-derived CDR1 and CDR2 are SGHRS and YFSETQ. The CDR3 is 19 residues long. This chain's CDR3 is CASSLAALAGGPSTDTQYF. Written as DNA, the CDR3 is TGCGCCAGCAGCTTGGCCGCACTAGCGGGGGGGCCGAGCACAGATACGCAGTATTTT.

The J gene is TRBJ1-2, the V gene TRBV7-3, with D possibly matching TRBD1 (6 bases). Germline lookup yields CDR1 SGHTA and CDR2 FQGTGA. The CDR3 has 14 amino acids. V gave up 4 bases and J gave up 10 bases, with 19 bases separating them. The CDR3 DNA follows: TGTGCCAGCAGCTCGTCTCCGGGACAACCTCCCTACACCTTC. It codes for CASSSSPGQPPYTF. The full variable domain, its missing parts supplied by reference TRBV7-3 and TRBJ1-2, is GAGVSQTPSNKVTEKGKYVELRCDPISGHTALYWYRQSLGQGPEFLIYFQGTGAADDSGLPNDRFFAVRPEGSVSTLKIQRTERGDSAVYLCASSSSPGQPPYTFGSGTRLTVV.

The chain uses TRBV6-5 and TRBJ2-7; TRBD2 matches at 7 bases. With 2 bases clipped from V and 4 bases from J, the junction kept 8 bases outside the gene matches. Germline V gene data show CDR1 as MNHEY and CDR2 as SVGAGI. CDR3 length equals 15 residues. CDR3 sequence reads: CASSYRGGIGYEQYF. The CDR3, as DNA: TGTGCCAGCAGTTACCGCGGGGGAATAGGGTACGAGCAGTACTTC.

The chain links TRBV6-2 or TRBV6-3 to TRBJ1-1, with D possibly TRBD1 on 6 matching bases. CDR1 is MNHEY, CDR2 SVGEGT, per germline. With 0 bases removed from V and 5 bases from J, the gap between germline ends came to 22 bases. CDR3 length equals 18 residues. The CDR3: CASSYSNWGRNPRTEAFF. The CDR3 nucleotides read TGTGCCAGCAGTTACTCGAATTGGGGGCGCAACCCAAGAACTGAAGCTTTCTTT.

The chain has TRBV19 and TRBJ1-3; 9 bases are shared with TRBD1. Germline values: CDR1 LNHDA, CDR2 SQIVND (reference sequence). This CDR3 is 13 amino acids long. The ends lost 6 bases at V and 9 bases at J; junction bases unmatched: 6. This chain's CDR3 is CASSRTGEGTIYF. The CDR3 DNA follows: TGTGCCAGTAGCCGGACAGGGGAAGGCACCATATATTTT. The full variable domain, its missing parts supplied by reference TRBV19 and TRBJ1-3, is DGGITQSPKYLFRKEGQNVTLSCEQNLNHDAMYWYRQDPGQGLRLIYYSQIVNDFQKGDIAEGYSVSREKKESFPLTVTSAQKNPTAFYLCASSRTGEGTIYFGEGSWLTVV.